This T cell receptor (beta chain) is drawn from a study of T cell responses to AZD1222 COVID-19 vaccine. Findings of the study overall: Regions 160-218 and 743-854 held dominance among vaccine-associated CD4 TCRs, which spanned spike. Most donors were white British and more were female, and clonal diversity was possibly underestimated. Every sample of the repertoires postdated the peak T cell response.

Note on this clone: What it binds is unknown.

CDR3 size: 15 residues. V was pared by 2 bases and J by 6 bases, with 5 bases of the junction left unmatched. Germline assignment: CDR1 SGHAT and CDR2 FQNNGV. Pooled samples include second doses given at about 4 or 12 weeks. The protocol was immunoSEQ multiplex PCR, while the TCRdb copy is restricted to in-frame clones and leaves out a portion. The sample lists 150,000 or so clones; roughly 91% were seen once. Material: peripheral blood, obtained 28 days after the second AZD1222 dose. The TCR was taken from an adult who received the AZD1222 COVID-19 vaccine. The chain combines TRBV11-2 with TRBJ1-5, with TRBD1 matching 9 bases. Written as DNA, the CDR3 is TGTGCCAGCAGCTTAAGGGGACAGGGAGGTCAGCCCCAGCATTTT. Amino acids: CASSLRGQGGQPQHF.